Reported below is one T cell receptor beta chain. Other DNA variants within this sample encode the same CDR3. Assay used: immunoSEQ multiplex PCR; TCRdb lists only in-frame clones, some missing. Found here are some 70,000 clones, 70% to 85% of them singletons; the top ten hold approximately 10%. The entry originates in a study of blood T cell repertoires in COVID-19. Germline CDR1 reads SGHRS; CDR2 reads YFSETQ. CDR3 length equals 14 residues. The junction had 4 bases not matched to a gene; V was cut back by 5 bases and J by 3 bases. This sequence joins TRBV5-1 and TRBJ2-7, with 11 positions matching TRBD1. The sequenced sample consisted of peripheral blood. The TCR comes from a woman aged 50 to 65 with acute or convalescent COVID-19. The CDR3: CASSSGTGGYEQYF. The CDR3 DNA is TGCGCCAGCAGTTCCGGGACAGGGGGCTACGAGCAGTACTTC. The whole variable domain, remainder taken from reference TRBV5-1 and TRBJ2-7, is KAGVTQTPRYLIKTRGQQVTLSCSPISGHRSVSWYQQTPGQGLQFLFEYFSETQRNKGNFPGRFSGRQFSNSRSEMNVSTLELGDSALYLCASSSGTGGYEQYFGPGTRLTVT.